Sequencing of this T cell receptor beta chain was carried out in a study of control samples from healthy donors and cancer patients. The CDR3 contains 12 residues. In germline, CDR1 is GTSNPN, CDR2 SVGIG (reference sequence). The V gene lost 0 bases and the J gene lost 5 bases, with 7 bases spanning the gap. Measured with immunoSEQ multiplex PCR; TCRdb has only the in-frame clones, and not every one. The table includes tens of thousands of clones, roughly 90% detected once. The chain recombines TRBV30 with TRBJ2-5, with unresolved D. Sequencing used PBMCs. The clonotype originates from a man over 45 with lung cancer. The CDR3 is CAWSVLSETQYF. CDR3 DNA sequence: TGTGCCTGGAGTGTACTATCGGAGACCCAGTACTTC.